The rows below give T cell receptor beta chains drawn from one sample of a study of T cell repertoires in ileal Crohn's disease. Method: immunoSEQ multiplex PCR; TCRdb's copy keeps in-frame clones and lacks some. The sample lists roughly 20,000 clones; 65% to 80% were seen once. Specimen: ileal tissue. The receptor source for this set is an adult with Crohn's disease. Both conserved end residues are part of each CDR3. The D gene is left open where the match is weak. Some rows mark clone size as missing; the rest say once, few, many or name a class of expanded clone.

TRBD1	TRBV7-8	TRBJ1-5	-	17	CASSPRTGYGSNQPQHF	TGTGCCAGCAGCCCTAGGACAGGGTACGGGAGCAATCAGCCCCAGCATTTT
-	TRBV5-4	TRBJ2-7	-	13	CASSLVRAYEQYF	TGTGCCAGCAGCTTGGTGAGGGCCTACGAGCAGTACTTC
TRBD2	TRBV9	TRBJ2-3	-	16	CASSRARAGGTDTQYF	TGTGCCAGCAGCCGCGCGCGAGCGGGGGGCACAGATACGCAGTATTTT
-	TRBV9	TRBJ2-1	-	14	CASSVEGVLDEQFF	TGTGCCAGCAGCGTAGAAGGGGTGTTGGATGAGCAGTTCTTC
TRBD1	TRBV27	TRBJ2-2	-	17	CASSTPGTGGDTGELFF	TGTGCCAGCAGTACGCCCGGGACAGGGGGCGACACCGGGGAGCTGTTTTTT
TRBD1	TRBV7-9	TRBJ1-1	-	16	CASSFPGGAGNTEAFF	TGTGCCAGCAGCTTTCCAGGGGGCGCGGGGAACACTGAAGCTTTCTTT
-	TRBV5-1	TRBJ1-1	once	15	CASSQDTLLNTEAFF	TGCGCCAGCAGCCAGGACACCCTACTGAACACTGAAGCTTTCTTT
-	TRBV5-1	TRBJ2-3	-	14	CASSWGGGADTQYF	TGCGCCAGCTCCTGGGGGGGCGGGGCAGATACGCAGTATTTT
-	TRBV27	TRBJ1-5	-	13	CASSFGADQPQHF	TGTGCCAGCAGTTTTGGAGCAGATCAGCCCCAGCATTTT
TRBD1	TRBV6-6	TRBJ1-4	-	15	CASSPAGDRARKLFF	TGTGCCAGCAGTCCGGCAGGGGACAGGGCCCGAAAACTGTTTTTT
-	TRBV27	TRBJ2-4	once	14	CASSLSMRANIQYF	TGTGCCAGCAGTTTATCGATGAGGGCAAACATTCAGTACTTC
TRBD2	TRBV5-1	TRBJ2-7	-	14	CASSTRTREGEQYF	TGCGCCAGCAGCACAAGGACTAGGGAAGGCGAGCAGTACTTC
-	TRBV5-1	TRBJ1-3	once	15	CASSLEGFSGNTIYF	TGCGCCAGCAGCTTGGAGGGGTTCTCTGGAAACACCATATATTTT
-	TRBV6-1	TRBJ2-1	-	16	CASSEEGGGLRNEQFF	TGTGCCAGCAGTGAAGAAGGGGGAGGGCTGCGCAATGAGCAGTTCTTC
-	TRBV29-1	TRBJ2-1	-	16	CSVEVWSSGWRNEQFF	TGCAGCGTTGAAGTTTGGAGCTCTGGATGGAGGAATGAGCAGTTCTTC